This record concerns one T cell receptor beta chain sequence. This record comes from a study of blood T cell repertoires in COVID-19. This table comes from immunoSEQ multiplex PCR, and its TCRdb copy is limited to in-frame clones, with some not included. Of over 350,000 clones in the sample, about 89% were seen once. Material for sequencing was peripheral blood. This TCR came from a woman aged 25 to 39 with acute or convalescent COVID-19.

CDR3 loop: CASSQDRVGGYTF. The CDR3 nucleotides are TGCGCCAGCAGCCAAGACAGGGTCGGGGGCTACACCTTC. The gene calls are TRBV5-1 and TRBJ1-2; the match to TRBD1 covers 7 bases. CDR1 and CDR2 from the germline V gene are SGHRS and YFSETQ. V gave up 4 bases and J gave up 8 bases; unmatched junction bases: 8. The CDR3 is 13 residues long.